These 15 T cell receptor beta chains came from one sample sequenced in a study of shared clonotypes between healthy human individuals. The assay was immunoSEQ multiplex PCR, and TCRdb's table has in-frame clones only and misses some. This sample has around 88,000 clones, with around 68% found just once. The sequenced material came from memory CD8+ T cells sorted from blood. Subset defined: CD45RO+ cells pooled with CCR7-negative TemRA cells. The receptors shown here come from a man aged 25-45 years in good health.

The chain joins TRBV5-6 to TRBJ2-1; 9 nucleotides line up with TRBD2. Germline CDR1 and CDR2: SGHDT and YYEEEE. The CDR3 sequence is 15 residues long. Germline trimming cut 6 bases from V and 5 bases from J; bases unmatched to any gene: 9. CDR3: CASNSGLADHNEQFF. In DNA, the CDR3 is TGTGCCAGCAACTCGGGACTAGCAGATCACAATGAGCAGTTCTTC.

This clone has more than one count but fewer than ten. The CDR3 loop reads CASSLSPGEQFF. CDR3 nucleotides: TGTGCCAGCAGCTTAAGTCCAGGCGAGCAGTTCTTC. This chain uses TRBV7-9 with TRBJ2-1; D gene uncertain. Germline V gene lookup returns CDR1 SEHNR and CDR2 FQNEAQ (reference sequence). This CDR3 contains 12 residues. V dropped 2 bases and J dropped 10 bases, with 9 bases sitting between them. Full variable domain (outside the CDR3, taken from reference TRBV7-9 and TRBJ2-1): DTGVSQNPRHKITKRGQNVTFRCDPISEHNRLYWYRQTLGQGPEFLTYFQNEAQLEKSRLLSDRFSAERPKGSFSTLEIQRTEQGDSAMYLCASSLSPGEQFFGPGTRLTVL.

V is TRBV14 and J is TRBJ2-2; 8 nucleotides line up with TRBD2. Per the germline V gene, CDR1 is SGHDN and CDR2 is FVKESK. V gave up 0 bases and J gave up 4 bases; unmatched junction bases: 10. The CDR3 spans 18 residues. The CDR3 DNA reads as TGTGCCAGCAGCCAAGATCCAGCGGGAGCTGTGGGCACCGGGGAGCTGTTTTTT. Encoded protein: CASSQDPAGAVGTGELFF.

The chain has TRBV4-1 and TRBJ1-4; 7 nucleotides match TRBD1. V lost 1 base to trimming and J lost 8 bases; unmatched junction nucleotides: 4. From germline, CDR1 is MGHRA and CDR2 YSYEKL. The CDR3 is made up of 14 amino acids. As DNA, the CDR3 is TGCGCCAGCAGCCAAGCACAGGGGTCCGAAAAACTGTTTTTT. Translated, it gives CASSQAQGSEKLFF.

A single count supports this clone. This sequence joins TRBV14 and TRBJ2-2, with 14 bases identical to TRBD2. Germline CDR1 is SGHDN and CDR2 is FVKESK. The length of the CDR3 is 18 residues. V lost 1 base, J lost 4 bases, and 5 bases stayed unmatched. CDR3 nucleotides: TGTGCCAGCAGCCAAGTTGGGACTAGCGGGAGTCTCACCGGGGAGCTGTTTTTT. Protein: CASSQVGTSGSLTGELFF. The whole variable domain, remainder taken from reference TRBV14 and TRBJ2-2, is EAGVTQFPSHSVIEKGQTVTLRCDPISGHDNLYWYRRVMGKEIKFLLHFVKESKQDESGMPNNRFLAERTGGTYSTLKVQPAELEDSGVYFCASSQVGTSGSLTGELFFGEGSRLTVL.

V and J are TRBV9 and TRBJ2-3, with unresolved D. Trimming cost V 0 bases and J 4 bases, with 6 bases left between them. The length of the CDR3 is 13 residues. The V gene's germline CDR1 is SGDLS and CDR2 YYNGEE. CDR3: CASSVGGPDTQYF. CDR3 coding DNA: TGTGCCAGCAGCGTAGGTGGGCCAGATACGCAGTATTTT.

The chain has TRBV6-1 and TRBJ1-1; the D is unclear. This CDR3 contains 13 residues. V lost 10 bases to trimming and J lost 0 bases, with 12 bases between them. Looked up from germline, CDR1 is MNHNS and CDR2 is SASEGT. The CDR3 DNA is TGTGCCACAAGACAAACCATGAACACTGAAGCTTTCTTT. Its translation: CATRQTMNTEAFF.

In this sample, this clone turned up a few times. V and J are TRBV7-2 and TRBJ2-2; no definite D call. This CDR3 is built from 14 residues. The V gene lost 1 base and the J gene lost 6 bases, with 9 bases spanning the gap. Germline V lookup: CDR1 SGHTA, CDR2 FQGNSA. The CDR3 DNA reads as TGTGCCAGCAGCTTAGATTTGTCGCCCGGGGAGCTGTTTTTT. Protein product: CASSLDLSPGELFF.

This clone was observed many times. This chain connects TRBV9 to TRBJ1-1; TRBD1 matches 7 bases. In germline, CDR1 is SGDLS, CDR2 YYNGEE. CDR3 length equals 14 residues. The V gene end was trimmed by 0 bases and the J gene end by 5 bases; junction bases not matched to a gene: 4. CDR3 loop: CASSVEGAATEAFF. Written as DNA, the CDR3 is TGTGCCAGCAGCGTAGAGGGGGCTGCAACTGAAGCTTTCTTT.

The rearrangement joins TRBV7-8 to TRBJ2-2; TRBD1 or TRBD2 may be the D gene (7 bases each). V lost 6 bases, J lost 4 bases, and 15 bases lay in between. The CDR3 extends over 15 amino acids. Germline assignment: CDR1 SGHVS and CDR2 FQNEAQ. The CDR3 DNA follows: TGTGCCAGCAGACCCAGGGGGGGCGGCACCGGGGAGCTGTTTTTT. The encoded protein is CASRPRGGGTGELFF.

This chain joins TRBV7-2 and TRBJ1-4; 9 bases are shared with TRBD1. Losses at the gene ends were 4 bases for V and 8 bases for J; bases not matched to a gene: 5. This CDR3 is 14 amino acids long. The germline CDR1 and CDR2 sequences are SGHTA and FQGNSA. CDR3 sequence (DNA): TGTGCCAGCAGCTGGAGGACAGGGGAAGAAAAACTGTTTTTT. It codes for CASSWRTGEEKLFF.

The chain couples TRBV28 to TRBJ1-5; D might be TRBD1 (5 bases). From germline, CDR1 is MDHEN and CDR2 SYDVKM. This CDR3 has 16 amino acids. The V end was cut by 0 bases, the J end by 7 bases, with 16 bases between. The CDR3 region has the DNA TGTGCCAGCAGTTTATGGTCCGGGACCGCCGGCCAGCCCCAGCATTTT. It translates to CASSLWSGTAGQPQHF.

The chain employs TRBV2 and TRBJ1-2; TRBD1 aligns across 10 bases. The germline V gene has CDR1 SNHLY and CDR2 FYNNEI. With 8 bases clipped from V and 1 base from J, the junction kept 16 bases outside the gene matches. The CDR3 has 18 residues. CDR3 in amino acids: CASPQTGGQGFLNYGYTF. CDR3 DNA sequence: TGTGCCAGCCCCCAAACTGGGGGACAGGGGTTCCTTAACTATGGCTACACCTTC.

The table lists this clone with many counts. Other DNA variants within this sample encode the same CDR3. The chain employs TRBV28 and TRBJ2-7; D gene unclear. Germline V gene sequence: CDR1 MDHEN, CDR2 SYDVKM. The CDR3 is made up of 12 amino acids. Between the trimmed V and J ends, which lost 5 bases and 0 bases, there was a span of 5 bases. The CDR3 DNA reads as TGTGCCAGCAGTGGGATCTCCTACGAGCAGTACTTC. Translated, it gives CASSGISYEQYF.

The chain carries TRBV7-2 and TRBJ2-1; the match to TRBD2 covers 10 bases. This CDR3 region has 17 residues. The J segment lost 0 bases and the V segment lost 5 bases, leaving 7 bases of the junction unmatched. Germline V gene data show CDR1 as SGHTA and CDR2 as FQGNSA. The CDR3 is CASSHSGGRFSYNEQFF. CDR3 nucleotides: TGTGCCAGCAGCCATAGCGGGGGGAGGTTCTCCTACAATGAGCAGTTCTTC.